These 22 T cell receptor beta chains were sequenced from one sample in a study of TIL therapy for anti-PD-1-resistant metastatic lung cancer. Time point denoted: pre-treatment sample, taken before nivolumab and TIL therapy. This was the immunoSEQ v3 assay. The protocol was immunoSEQ multiplex PCR, while the TCRdb copy is restricted to in-frame clones and leaves out a portion. The table shows around 33,000 clones, with 60% to 80% occurring only once. The material sequenced was blood, taken at baseline. These TCRs come from a woman aged 30-79 years with non-small cell lung cancer.

This chain joins TRBV6-1 and TRBJ2-1; the D is unclear. The CDR3 is made up of 16 amino acids. Germline assignment: CDR1 MNHNS and CDR2 SASEGT. Trimming took 4 bases from V and 4 from J, leaving 17 bases between them. CDR3 bases: TGTGCCAGCAGTGCTCCCTCGGAACGCAGATACAATGAGCAGTTCTTC. It specifies CASSAPSERRYNEQFF.

The chain combines TRBV12-5 with TRBJ1-1, with D tentatively TRBD1 (6 bases). Trimming took off 1 base at V and 1 base at J, with 16 bases between the two ends. The CDR3 spans 17 residues. Germline CDR1 LGHNT, CDR2 FRNRAP. The CDR3 nucleotides are TGTGCTAGTGGTTTGGCACGGCTCGGGACACCGAACACTGAAGCTTTCTTT. Protein product: CASGLARLGTPNTEAFF.

The V and J genes are TRBV6-6 and TRBJ2-7; 7 nucleotides align to TRBD1. With V trimmed by 2 bases and J by 5 bases, 9 bases remained unmatched. The CDR3 consists of 15 residues. Germline V gene data show CDR1 as MNHNY and CDR2 as SVGAGI (reference sequence). The DNA for the CDR3 is TGTGCCAGCAGTTACAGGGGGCGAGGGGGCGACGAGCAGTACTTC. It encodes CASSYRGRGGDEQYF.

The rearrangement joins TRBV7-6 to TRBJ2-1; 7 bases line up with TRBD1. J was trimmed by 7 bases and V by 6 bases; bases with no gene match: 6. From germline, CDR1 is SGHVS and CDR2 FNYEAQ. The CDR3 has 13 residues. The CDR3 here is CASRPTGANEQFF. The CDR3 DNA is TGTGCCAGCAGGCCTACAGGGGCAAATGAGCAGTTCTTC.

This rearrangement joins TRBV30 to TRBJ2-3, with D perhaps matching TRBD2 (5 bases). Germline assignment: CDR1 GTSNPN and CDR2 SVGIG (reference sequence). There are 14 residues in the CDR3. Trimming removed 3 bases from V and 4 bases from J, with 14 bases in between. The CDR3 nucleotides read TGTGCCTGGAGACTTACCGGAGCGGCAGATACGCAGTATTTT. Its translation: CAWRLTGAADTQYF.

The chain links TRBV27 to TRBJ1-1, with D perhaps TRBD1 (5 bases). Germline CDR1 and CDR2: MNHEY and SMNVEV (reference sequence). The germline V and J ends were trimmed by 3 bases and 4 bases, with 12 bases remaining between them. CDR3 length: 14 amino acids. The CDR3 region is CASSLVWQGTEAFF. CDR3 nucleotide sequence: TGTGCCAGCAGTTTGGTTTGGCAGGGCACTGAAGCTTTCTTT.

The genes are TRBV13 and TRBJ2-7; D gene ambiguous. The CDR3 covers 11 residues. From germline, CDR1 is PRHDT and CDR2 FYEKMQ (reference sequence). Trimming removed 0 bases from V and 6 bases from J, with 3 bases in between. The DNA of the CDR3 is TGTGCCAGCAGCTTAGGGGGCGAGCAGTACTTC. This encodes CASSLGGEQYF. Full variable domain (outside the CDR3, taken from reference TRBV13 and TRBJ2-7): AAGVIQSPRHLIKEKRETATLKCYPIPRHDTVYWYQQGPGQDPQFLISFYEKMQSDKGSIPDRFSAQQFSDYHSELNMSSLELGDSALYFCASSLGGEQYFGPGTRLTVT.

This clone occurred a few times. This chain links TRBV30 with TRBJ1-1; 10 positions match TRBD1. The CDR3 runs 14 residues. With 2 bases clipped from V and 6 bases from J, the junction kept 6 bases outside the gene matches. The germline V gene has CDR1 GTSNPN and CDR2 SVGIG (reference sequence). CDR3 bases: TGTGCCTGGAGTTCGACAGGGGGCGCATCTGAAGCTTTCTTT. This encodes CAWSSTGGASEAFF.

The chain couples TRBV28 to TRBJ2-3; D gene ambiguous. The CDR3 spans 14 residues. V was clipped by 3 bases and J by 1 base, with 8 bases between them. Germline CDR1 MDHEN, CDR2 SYDVKM. This CDR3 is CASSFVAGTDTQYF. CDR3 sequence (DNA): TGTGCCAGCAGTTTCGTGGCGGGCACAGATACGCAGTATTTT. Variable domain in full (rest from reference TRBV28 and TRBJ2-3): DVKVTQSSRYLVKRTGEKVFLECVQDMDHENMFWYRQDPGLGLRLIYFSYDVKMKEKGDIPEGYSVSREKKERFSLILESASTNQTSMYLCASSFVAGTDTQYFGPGTRLTVL.

The rearrangement joins TRBV5-4 to TRBJ1-2; 7 nucleotides agree with TRBD1. Germline V gene data show CDR1 as SGHNT and CDR2 as YYREEE (reference sequence). Trimming removed 3 bases from V and 6 bases from J; junction bases left unmatched: 11. The CDR3 totals 15 residues. CDR3: CASSSRRGQGDGYTF. In DNA, the CDR3 is TGTGCCAGCAGCTCCCGGAGGGGGCAAGGTGATGGCTACACCTTC.

The count of this clone is one. The chain links TRBV4-2 to TRBJ2-5; 7 bases match TRBD2. There are 15 residues in the CDR3. Germline CDR1 is LGHNA and CDR2 is YNFKEQ. Unmatched junction bases numbered 6, after V lost 0 bases and J lost 5 bases. This CDR3 reads CASSQDSAGRETQYF. CDR3 nucleotides: TGTGCCAGCAGCCAAGATTCAGCGGGGAGGGAGACCCAGTACTTC.

The chain has TRBV29-1 and TRBJ2-5, with TRBD2 as a possible D gene (6 bases). CDR3 length equals 12 residues. The germline V gene encodes CDR1 SQVTM and CDR2 ANQGSEA. V lost 5 bases, J lost 5 bases, and 12 bases lay in between. CDR3 bases: TGCAGCGTTAGACTAGTCGGCGAGACCCAGTACTTC. It yields the protein CSVRLVGETQYF.

The chain employs TRBV14 and TRBJ2-7; D may correspond to TRBD1 or TRBD2 (5 bases each). V was shortened by 6 bases and J by 6 bases, with 15 bases between the two germline ends. The germline CDR1 and CDR2 sequences are SGHDN and FVKESK. The CDR3 is made up of 13 amino acids. CDR3 in DNA: TGTGCCAGCAGGGGGGACGCCCAACCCGAGCAGTACTTC. Protein sequence: CASRGDAQPEQYF.

The rearrangement uses TRBV6-1 and TRBJ1-5; D is unresolved. Germline CDR1 and CDR2: MNHNS and SASEGT. Trimming cost V 3 bases and J 9 bases, with 12 bases left between them. The CDR3 is made up of 13 amino acids. Here the CDR3 DNA reads TGTGCCAGCAGTGATTCCGTAATTCGGCCCCAGCATTTT. Translation: CASSDSVIRPQHF.

This chain links TRBV11-2 with TRBJ1-5; D is ambiguous. Germline assignment: CDR1 SGHAT and CDR2 FQNNGV. V lost 1 base and J 6 bases, leaving 7 bases between the germline ends. CDR3 length: 13 amino acids. CDR3 region: CASSLAFFQPQHF. In nucleotides, the CDR3 is TGTGCCAGCAGCTTAGCTTTCTTTCAGCCCCAGCATTTT.

The V and J genes are TRBV7-2 and TRBJ2-7; 7 bases line up with TRBD2. This CDR3 is built from 15 residues. Germline V CDR1 and CDR2: SGHTA, FQGNSA. Germline trimming cut 4 bases from V and 6 bases from J; bases unmatched to any gene: 12. CDR3 nucleotide sequence: TGTGCCAGCAGCTCCCGACTAGCAATCAACGCCGAGCAGTACTTC. Translation gives CASSSRLAINAEQYF.

The chain recombines TRBV27 with TRBJ2-6; TRBD1 or TRBD2 may be the D gene (6 bases each). The germline gives CDR1 MNHEY, CDR2 SMNVEV (reference sequence). The CDR3 length is 20 residues. The V gene lost 3 bases and the J gene lost 0 bases, with 21 bases spanning the gap. The CDR3 DNA sequence: TGTGCCAGCAGTTTTAGTGTAGGGGGGTCTTCATACTCTGGGGCCAACGTCCTGACTTTC. Protein product: CASSFSVGGSSYSGANVLTF.

This chain connects TRBV18 to TRBJ1-5, with D possibly TRBD1 on 5 matching bases. The CDR3 extends over 15 amino acids. The germline V gene has CDR1 KGHSH and CDR2 LQKENI. Trimming pared 2 bases from V and 1 base from J, leaving 9 bases between. The CDR3 coding sequence is TGTGCCAGCTCACCAGTGGGGGGAAGCAATCAGCCCCAGCATTTT. Translation: CASSPVGGSNQPQHF.

This rearrangement joins TRBV7-6 to TRBJ1-3, with 9 bases identical to TRBD1. CDR3 length: 16 residues. In germline, CDR1 is SGHVS, CDR2 FNYEAQ. Germline trimming cut 7 bases from V and 7 bases from J; bases unmatched to any gene: 14. CDR3 protein: CASTQQSTGGRNTIYF. The CDR3 bases are TGTGCCAGCACCCAACAAAGCACAGGGGGCCGGAACACCATATATTTT.

This chain connects TRBV27 to TRBJ2-1; 11 nucleotides align to TRBD2. The CDR3 loop spans 15 amino acids. Losses at the gene ends were 6 bases for V and 7 bases for J; bases not matched to a gene: 8. Germline values: CDR1 MNHEY, CDR2 SMNVEV (reference sequence). The CDR3 protein is CASSFSGRGGNEQFF. The CDR3 nucleotides are TGTGCCAGCAGCTTTAGCGGGAGGGGGGGAAATGAGCAGTTCTTC.

V gene TRBV19 combines with J gene TRBJ2-1; perhaps TRBD1 as D (6 bases). The CDR3 extends over 16 amino acids. Germline-derived CDR1 and CDR2 are LNHDA and SQIVND (reference sequence). V gave up 6 bases and J gave up 6 bases, with 21 bases separating them. The CDR3 loop reads CASSQGFPTSPNEQFF. The CDR3 nucleotides read TGTGCCAGTAGCCAGGGGTTCCCTACATCTCCCAATGAGCAGTTCTTC.

The chain recombines TRBV18 with TRBJ2-1, with 7 bases that match TRBD1. Trimming cost V 0 bases and J 7 bases; bases outside gene matches: 3. Germline V gene sequence: CDR1 KGHSH, CDR2 LQKENI. CDR3 size: 14 residues. The CDR3 DNA reads as TGTGCCAGCTCACCACCCATCAGGGGGAATGAGCAGTTCTTC. Translation: CASSPPIRGNEQFF.